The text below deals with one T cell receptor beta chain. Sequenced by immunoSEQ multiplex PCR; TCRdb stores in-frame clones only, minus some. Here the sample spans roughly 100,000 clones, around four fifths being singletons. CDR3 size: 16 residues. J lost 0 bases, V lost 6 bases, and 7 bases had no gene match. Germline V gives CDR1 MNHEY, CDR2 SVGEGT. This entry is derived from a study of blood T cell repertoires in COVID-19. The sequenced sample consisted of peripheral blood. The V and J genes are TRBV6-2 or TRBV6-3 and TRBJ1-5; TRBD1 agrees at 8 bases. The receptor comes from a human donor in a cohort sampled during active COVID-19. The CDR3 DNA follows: TGTGCCAGCAGCCGACGACAGGGGAGTAGCAATCAGCCCCAGCATTTT. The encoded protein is CASSRRQGSSNQPQHF.